The 20 T cell receptor beta chains in this list originate from one sample, sequenced in a study of cytomegalovirus exposure and HLA in healthy donors. The study ran its PCR with 60 Vbeta and 13 Jbeta primers. Data came from immunoSEQ multiplex PCR; TCRdb stores just in-frame clones and leaves some out. The data contain about 170,000 clones, roughly 76% of them singletons. The sequenced sample was PBMCs. These receptors were obtained from a male donor in good health and CMV-seronegative.

V usage is TRBV27 and J usage is TRBJ2-3; D possibly corresponds to TRBD1 (5 bases). The CDR3 extends over 14 amino acids. V lost 2 bases, J lost 1 base, and 7 bases lay in between. Germline V gene data show CDR1 as MNHEY and CDR2 as SMNVEV (reference sequence). This CDR3 reads CASSLAGRTDTQYF. Here the CDR3 DNA reads TGTGCCAGCAGTTTAGCAGGGCGCACAGATACGCAGTATTTT.

The chain links TRBV19 to TRBJ2-2, with D possibly TRBD2 on 6 matching bases. Trimming took 6 bases from V and 4 from J, leaving 15 bases between them. This CDR3 is built from 15 residues. Germline values: CDR1 LNHDA, CDR2 SQIVND (reference sequence). The CDR3: CASSPASVGTGELFF. CDR3 in DNA: TGTGCCAGTAGCCCCGCTAGCGTGGGCACCGGGGAGCTGTTTTTT.

The rearrangement joins TRBV29-1 to TRBJ1-4; tentative D call: TRBD1 (5 bases). The ends were cut back, 3 bases at V and 8 bases at J, with 16 bases in the middle. This CDR3 comprises 14 residues. Germline CDR1 and CDR2: SQVTM and ANQGSEA. Written as DNA, the CDR3 is TGCAGCGTTGACGTCGGGGGTTTAAACGAAAAACTGTTTTTT. This encodes CSVDVGGLNEKLFF. Full variable domain (outside the CDR3, taken from reference TRBV29-1 and TRBJ1-4): SAVISQKPSRDICQRGTSLTIQCQVDSQVTMMFWYRQQPGQSLTLIATANQGSEATYESGFVIDKFPISRPNLTFSTLTVSNMSPEDSSIYLCSVDVGGLNEKLFFGSGTQLSVL.

This rearrangement joins TRBV7-2 to TRBJ2-7; TRBD1 agrees at 10 bases. Per germline, CDR1 SGHTA and CDR2 FQGNSA. The CDR3 runs 16 residues. V was clipped by 5 bases and J by 3 bases; unmatched bases: 10. The CDR3 bases are TGTGCCAGCAGCGTAGTAGCGGACAGGGGGATCTACGAGCAGTACTTC. Translating it yields CASSVVADRGIYEQYF.

The rearrangement joins TRBV27 to TRBJ2-5; D might be TRBD1 (6 bases). The length of the CDR3 is 15 residues. Germline V CDR1 and CDR2: MNHEY, SMNVEV (reference sequence). The V end was cut by 4 bases, the J end by 4 bases, with 16 bases between. The CDR3 region is CASSYPDSEVETQYF. In DNA, the CDR3 is TGTGCCAGCAGTTACCCGGACAGTGAGGTAGAGACCCAGTACTTC.

V usage is TRBV7-2 and J usage is TRBJ2-2, with no clear D. CDR1 and CDR2 from the germline V gene are SGHTA and FQGNSA. V gave up 4 bases and J gave up 5 bases, with 17 bases separating them. This CDR3 has 16 amino acids. The CDR3: CASSSESAVQTGELFF. The CDR3 nucleotides are TGTGCCAGCAGCTCCGAGAGCGCTGTGCAGACCGGGGAGCTGTTTTTT.

J is TRBJ2-3 and V is TRBV19, with TRBD2 matching 12 bases. The CDR3 has 14 amino acids. V lost 8 bases, J lost 7 bases, and 7 bases stayed unmatched. Per germline, CDR1 LNHDA and CDR2 SQIVND (reference sequence). CDR3 in amino acids: CASATSGGAYTQYF. In DNA form, the CDR3 reads TGTGCCAGTGCGACTAGCGGGGGTGCATATACGCAGTATTTT.

The V and J genes are TRBV5-1 and TRBJ2-7; D gene uncertain. This CDR3 is 15 amino acids long. V lost 1 base, J lost 2 bases, and 13 bases lay in between. Germline lookup yields CDR1 SGHRS and CDR2 YFSETQ. Here the CDR3 reads CASSLIGEPTYEQYF. The CDR3 DNA follows: TGCGCCAGCAGCTTGATAGGAGAACCCACCTACGAGCAGTACTTC.

The chain is built from TRBV7-9 and TRBJ2-7, with a tentative D call TRBD1 (5 bases). Trimming shortened V by 1 base and J by 5 bases, and 15 bases separated the two germline ends. CDR1 is SEHNR, CDR2 FQNEAQ, per germline (reference sequence). CDR3 length: 15 amino acids. The DNA for the CDR3 is TGTGCCAGCAGCTTAGACAGGACCTCCCTTCACGAGCAGTACTTC. Amino acids: CASSLDRTSLHEQYF.

The chain joins TRBV19 to TRBJ1-2; D remains unclear. Germline values: CDR1 LNHDA, CDR2 SQIVND (reference sequence). Trimming left V 3 bases short and J 4 bases short, with 12 bases between. There are 14 residues in the CDR3. Written as DNA, the CDR3 is TGTGCCAGTAGTATCGATCCCTCGGTCTATGGCTACACCTTC. Residues: CASSIDPSVYGYTF.

This clone has only one observation. The chain links TRBV6-1 to TRBJ1-2, with 11 nucleotides matching TRBD1. CDR3 length equals 13 residues. Trimming removed 3 bases from V and 10 bases from J; junction bases left unmatched: 4. Germline values: CDR1 MNHNS, CDR2 SASEGT. This chain's CDR3 is CASSEGQGVAYTF. DNA of the CDR3: TGTGCCAGCAGTGAGGGACAGGGGGTTGCCTACACCTTC.

The table lists this clone with a count of one. The chain combines TRBV18 with TRBJ1-6; TRBD1 agrees at 12 bases. After removal of 0 bases from V and 8 bases from J, the junction contained 5 bases not matched to a gene. This CDR3 is 17 amino acids long. Germline CDR1 is KGHSH and CDR2 is LQKENI. CDR3 sequence: CASSPPRGQGAYSPLHF. Here the CDR3 DNA reads TGTGCCAGCTCACCACCGAGGGGACAGGGGGCTTATTCACCCCTCCACTTT.

This clone showed up just once. The same CDR3 arises from other DNA sequences in this sample as well. The genes are TRBV5-1 and TRBJ1-5; 7 bases agree with TRBD1. Germline CDR1 is SGHRS and CDR2 is YFSETQ. V lost 0 bases, J lost 2 bases, and 2 bases stayed unmatched. The CDR3 spans 15 residues. CDR3: CASSLGQGGNQPQHF. The CDR3 DNA reads as TGCGCCAGCAGCTTGGGGCAGGGGGGCAATCAGCCCCAGCATTTT.

The chain links TRBV6-5 to TRBJ2-7; D is undetermined. The CDR3 is 11 residues long. The germline gives CDR1 MNHEY, CDR2 SVGAGI. V was trimmed by 5 bases and J by 7 bases, leaving 9 bases between them. The CDR3 region has the DNA TGTGCCAGCAGTGCCCGGTCGGAGCAGTACTTC. Its translation: CASSARSEQYF.

This sequence joins TRBV5-1 and TRBJ1-6; no reliable D call. Germline V gives CDR1 SGHRS, CDR2 YFSETQ. CDR3 length: 15 residues. Trimming shortened V by 3 bases and J by 7 bases, and 14 bases separated the two germline ends. CDR3 amino acids: CASSWADLENSPLHF. DNA for the CDR3: TGCGCCAGCAGCTGGGCGGACTTAGAGAATTCACCCCTCCACTTT. Full variable domain (rest looked up from reference TRBV5-1 and TRBJ1-6): KAGVTQTPRYLIKTRGQQVTLSCSPISGHRSVSWYQQTPGQGLQFLFEYFSETQRNKGNFPGRFSGRQFSNSRSEMNVSTLELGDSALYLCASSWADLENSPLHFGNGTRLTVT.

As regards this clone: Germline is not matched at one junction end, which may reflect a read error. The chain is built from TRBV5-6 and TRBJ2-1; D is possibly TRBD2 (6 bases). This CDR3 spans 15 amino acids. Looked up from germline, CDR1 is SGHDT and CDR2 is YYEEEE. The CDR3 sequence: CASSLAGDSFNEQFF. CDR3 nucleotide sequence: TGTGCCAGCAGCTTGGCTGGGGACTCCTTCAATGAGCAGTTCTTC.

The genes are TRBV10-3 and TRBJ2-5; 7 nucleotides line up with TRBD1. This CDR3 comprises 21 residues. Germline V gene sequence: CDR1 ENHRY, CDR2 SYGVKD. The V and J ends lost 2 bases and 9 bases, in that order; junction bases with no gene match: 30. The CDR3 coding sequence is TGTGCCATCAGTGAGACGAACCCCAGAAAGCTAGGACAGGCCCATCCAGGGGCCCAGTACTTC. Protein product: CAISETNPRKLGQAHPGAQYF.

The rearrangement links TRBV7-2 to TRBJ1-2; D gene ambiguous. Germline V lookup: CDR1 SGHTA, CDR2 FQGNSA. V was pared by 2 bases and J by 4 bases, with 11 bases between. The CDR3 runs to 14 residues. The CDR3 DNA follows: TGTGCCAGCAGCTTACCCGCAGAGGTCTATGGCTACACCTTC. The encoded protein is CASSLPAEVYGYTF.

This sequence joins TRBV6-1 and TRBJ2-7, with 7 positions matching TRBD1. Unmatched junction bases numbered 3, after V lost 0 bases and J lost 4 bases. CDR3 length: 14 amino acids. The V gene's germline CDR1 is MNHNS and CDR2 SASEGT. The CDR3 region is CASSEARGWYEQYF. CDR3 nucleotide sequence: TGTGCCAGCAGTGAAGCCAGGGGGTGGTACGAGCAGTACTTC.

The chain couples TRBV18 to TRBJ1-1; no definite D call. Germline CDR1 KGHSH, CDR2 LQKENI. Trimming took 0 bases from V and 7 from J, leaving 9 bases between them. CDR3 length: 13 residues. CDR3 sequence: CASSPPSRIEAFF. The CDR3, as DNA: TGTGCCAGCTCACCACCGAGCAGGATTGAAGCTTTCTTT.